One and the same sample provided the 32 T cell receptor beta chains below, sequenced in a study of T cells in Graves' hyperthyroidism and ophthalmopathy. RNA transcripts yielded amplified TCR beta CDR3 regions. TCR CDR3 regions were first amplified by RT-PCR with HTBI primers. TCRdb fed the multiplex PCR reads into MiXCR, producing one record per CDR3 protein. The sample holds 450,000 to 600,000 distinct CDR3 sequences, around 15% seen once. The specimen was blood. The receptors originated from a woman aged 40 to 50 with Graves' hyperthyroidism.

This rearrangement joins TRBV9 to TRBJ2-4, with a tentative D call TRBD2 (7 bases). The CDR3 loop spans 15 amino acids. Germline CDR1 reads SGDLS; CDR2 reads YYNGEE. V lost 3 bases, J lost 8 bases, and 18 bases lay in between. CDR3: CASSASGDYRDIQYF. The DNA for the CDR3 is TGTGCCAGCAGCGCGTCCGGGGACTACAGGGACATTCAGTACTTC.

This clonotype was found a few times. The chain joins TRBV5-8 to TRBJ2-7; 7 positions match TRBD1. The CDR3 consists of 14 residues. The J segment lost 3 bases and the V segment lost 5 bases, leaving 8 bases of the junction unmatched. Germline V gives CDR1 SGHTS, CDR2 YDEGEE. CDR3 amino acids: CASSGGQSIYEQYF. The CDR3 nucleotides read TGTGCCAGCAGTGGGGGACAGAGCATCTACGAGCAGTACTTC.

In this sample, this clonotype turned up a few times. A much larger clone differs from this one at a single base, so this may be a read error. V usage is TRBV5-1 and J usage is TRBJ2-7, with 8 bases identical to TRBD2. The better agreement between TRBJ2-1 and the DNA end casts doubt on the J call. This CDR3 contains 15 residues. Germline V lookup: CDR1 SGHRS, CDR2 YFSETQ. This CDR3 is CASSLDGRGTYEQFF. Written as DNA, the CDR3 is TGCGCCAGCAGCTTGGACGGGAGGGGAACCTACGAGCAGTTCTTC.

This clonotype was picked up many times. V gene TRBV20-1 combines with J gene TRBJ1-1; TRBD1 matches 7 bases. Germline V gene lookup returns CDR1 DFQATT and CDR2 SNEGSKA (reference sequence). The CDR3 runs to 14 residues. J was trimmed by 1 base and V by 3 bases; bases with no gene match: 5. The chain's CDR3 is CSASYEGANTEAFF. The CDR3 DNA is TGCAGTGCTAGTTATGAGGGGGCGAACACTGAAGCTTTCTTT.

Details on this clonotype: Possible read error: a much larger clone is one base away. The V gene is TRBV12-3 or TRBV12-4, the J gene TRBJ2-1; no clear D gene. CDR3 size: 12 residues. V was shortened by 3 bases and J by 7 bases, with 7 bases between the two germline ends. CDR3 in amino acids: CASSFQENEQFF. DNA for the CDR3: TGTGCCAGCAGTTTCCAGGAGAATGAGCAGTTCTTC.

The sample holds a few counts of this clonotype. This rearrangement joins TRBV6-1 to TRBJ1-1; a weak D match, TRBD1 (6 bases). Looked up from germline, CDR1 is MNHNS and CDR2 is SASEGT. The CDR3 consists of 14 residues. V lost 6 bases and J 4 bases, leaving 15 bases between the germline ends. The CDR3 is CASRLRGAGTEAFF. The CDR3 nucleotides read TGTGCCAGCAGACTGCGGGGGGCCGGCACTGAAGCTTTCTTT.

This clonotype was counted only a few times. The V call is TRBV27, the J call TRBJ1-1; 7 nucleotides match TRBD1. The CDR3 totals 17 residues. The ends lost 4 bases at V and 3 bases at J; junction bases unmatched: 14. CDR1 and CDR2 from the germline V gene are MNHEY and SMNVEV (reference sequence). Written as DNA, the CDR3 is TGTGCCAGCAGTTACCAGACAGGGCGAGGGTCGGACACTGAAGCTTTCTTT. Protein product: CASSYQTGRGSDTEAFF.

This clonotype was seen repeatedly, ten times or more. The chain joins TRBV10-3 to TRBJ2-5, with TRBD1 matching 8 bases. CDR1 and CDR2 (germline): ENHRY, SYGVKD. The CDR3 runs to 13 residues. J gave up 3 bases and V 11 bases, and 8 bases lay outside the gene matches. The CDR3 sequence: CAVGTGEEETQYF. The DNA for the CDR3 is TGTGCCGTCGGGACAGGAGAAGAAGAGACCCAGTACTTC.

The rearrangement joins TRBV9 to TRBJ2-7; 7 bases are a match to TRBD2. CDR3 length: 16 amino acids. The V gene's germline CDR1 is SGDLS and CDR2 YYNGEE. The ends lost 0 bases at V and 1 base at J; junction bases unmatched: 7. The CDR3 sequence: CASSVDGGSSSYEQYF. The CDR3 DNA reads as TGTGCCAGCAGCGTAGACGGCGGGAGTTCTTCCTACGAGCAGTACTTC.

In its sample, this clonotype was seen a few times. V gene TRBV10-1 combines with J gene TRBJ2-3; 9 bases map to TRBD2. J was trimmed by 0 bases and V by 3 bases; bases with no gene match: 1. This CDR3 region has 15 residues. CDR1 is WNHNN, CDR2 SYGVQD, per germline (reference sequence). In DNA form, the CDR3 reads TGCGCCAGCAGTGACACTAGCGGGAGCACAGATACGCAGTATTTT. Translated: CASSDTSGSTDTQYF.

This clonotype was seen only a few times. At one end the junction does not follow the germline gene, possibly because of a read error. The chain couples TRBV5-1 to TRBJ2-3; 7 bases are shared with TRBD2. The germline V gene has CDR1 SGHRS and CDR2 YFSETQ. The CDR3 length is 15 residues. CDR3 coding DNA: TGTGCCAGCAGCGTAGTTGAGGGAGGGACAGATACGCAGTATTTT. It encodes CASSVVEGGTDTQYF.

This clonotype has ten or more counts. The rearrangement links TRBV5-5 to TRBJ2-2; 8 bases are shared with TRBD1. This CDR3 has 14 amino acids. CDR1 and CDR2 (germline): SGHKS, YYEKEE (reference sequence). V shed 6 bases and J 1 base; nucleotides not matched to a gene: 2. The DNA of the CDR3 is TGTGCCAGCATCGGGACAGGGAACACCGGGGAGCTGTTTTTT. It translates to CASIGTGNTGELFF.

This clonotype has only a few counts. V usage is TRBV5-1 and J usage is TRBJ1-6; 9 nucleotides align to TRBD1. After removal of 5 bases from V and 8 bases from J, the junction contained 11 bases not matched to a gene. Germline V gives CDR1 SGHRS, CDR2 YFSETQ. The CDR3 has 16 residues. This chain's CDR3 is CASRLTGTGRDSPLHF. The CDR3 DNA sequence: TGCGCCAGCAGATTGACCGGGACAGGGAGAGATTCACCCCTCCACTTT.

This clonotype was seen many times. The chain links TRBV5-1 to TRBJ2-7; 8 bases fit TRBD1. The CDR3 spans 13 residues. The ends lost 6 bases at V and 2 bases at J; junction bases unmatched: 4. Germline CDR1 reads SGHRS; CDR2 reads YFSETQ. The CDR3: CASTRGQAYEQYF. The CDR3 region has the DNA TGCGCCAGCACCCGGGGACAGGCCTACGAGCAGTACTTC. Together with reference TRBV5-1 and TRBJ2-7, the CDR3 gives the full variable domain: KAGVTQTPRYLIKTRGQQVTLSCSPISGHRSVSWYQQTPGQGLQFLFEYFSETQRNKGNFPGRFSGRQFSNSRSEMNVSTLELGDSALYLCASTRGQAYEQYFGPGTRLTVT.

The rearrangement links TRBV12-3 or TRBV12-4 to TRBJ2-7; 8 nucleotides agree with TRBD1. V was pared by 6 bases and J by 8 bases, with 12 bases of the junction left unmatched. The CDR3 sequence is 14 residues long. The CDR3 nucleotides are TGTGCCAGCAGCCGCCCTGGGGCAGGGGGCAAGCAGTACTTC. Protein sequence: CASSRPGAGGKQYF.

A few counts support this clonotype. The gene calls are TRBV6-1 and TRBJ2-2; 8 positions agree with TRBD1. The CDR3 is 15 residues long. The V gene end was trimmed by 4 bases and the J gene end by 5 bases; junction bases not matched to a gene: 6. Germline lookup yields CDR1 MNHNS and CDR2 SASEGT. CDR3 in amino acids: CASSARGLSTGELFF. The CDR3 DNA is TGTGCCAGCAGTGCCAGGGGGCTTTCTACCGGGGAGCTGTTTTTT.

The rearrangement links TRBV28 to TRBJ1-6; D might be TRBD1 (6 bases). The CDR3 is 14 amino acids. CDR1 is MDHEN, CDR2 SYDVKM, per germline. Trimming left V 10 bases short and J 9 bases short, with 19 bases between. In nucleotides, the CDR3 is TGTGCCATCAGGATGGGGGCCTCGTCTTCACCCCTCCACTTT. Protein: CAIRMGASSSPLHF.

This clonotype was seen many times. The chain links TRBV9 to TRBJ2-5; tentatively, D is TRBD1 (6 bases). The CDR3 has 11 amino acids. Germline V lookup: CDR1 SGDLS, CDR2 YYNGEE. Trimming removed 5 bases from V and 5 bases from J, with 7 bases in between. The CDR3 DNA reads as TGTGCCAGCAGTAGGGGGGAGACCCAGTACTTC. It is translated as CASSRGETQYF.

With respect to this clonotype: A much bigger clone sits one base away, suggesting this may be a read error. The chain uses TRBV12-3 or TRBV12-4 and TRBJ2-1; 11 nucleotides align to TRBD2. With 0 bases clipped from V and 9 bases from J, the junction kept 4 bases outside the gene matches. The CDR3 is 15 residues long. Written as DNA, the CDR3 is TGTGCCAGCAGTTTAGCTAGCGGGAGGGATATTGAGCAGTTCTTC. Translation gives CASSLASGRDIEQFF.

This clonotype was recorded many times. This sequence joins TRBV9 and TRBJ1-1; D possibly corresponds to TRBD1 (6 bases). The CDR3 length is 15 residues. V lost 0 bases and J lost 5, with 14 bases in between. CDR1 is SGDLS, CDR2 YYNGEE, per germline. CDR3 loop: CASSVGWGQVTEAFF. DNA for the CDR3: TGTGCCAGCAGCGTAGGCTGGGGACAAGTTACTGAAGCTTTCTTT.

This clonotype was recorded many times. CDR3 bases: TGTGCCAGCAGCCCAAGACTAGCGGGCGAGCAGTACTTC. Translated: CASSPRLAGEQYF. This chain joins TRBV12-3 or TRBV12-4 and TRBJ2-7, with 10 bases fitting TRBD2. The CDR3 is made up of 13 amino acids. V shed 6 bases and J 6 bases; nucleotides not matched to a gene: 5.

This clonotype was observed at least ten times. J is TRBJ2-3 and V is TRBV5-1, with 8 positions matching TRBD2. The CDR3 runs to 16 residues. Trimming at V came to 0 bases and at J to 0 bases, leaving 3 bases not matched to a gene. Looked up from germline, CDR1 is SGHRS and CDR2 is YFSETQ. CDR3 sequence reads: CASSLGASGSTDTQYF. CDR3 bases: TGCGCCAGCAGCTTGGGGGCTAGCGGGAGCACAGATACGCAGTATTTT.

CDR3 sequence (DNA): TGTGCCACCAGTGTGGGGAGCAACACCGGGGAGCTGTTTTTT. Protein sequence: CATSVGSNTGELFF. The chain combines TRBV24-1 with TRBJ2-2; maybe TRBD2 (5 bases). The V gene's germline CDR1 is KGHDR and CDR2 SFDVKD. The CDR3 totals 14 residues. Trimming shortened V by 5 bases and J by 2 bases, and 8 bases separated the two germline ends.

This clonotype was recorded at least ten times. The rearrangement uses TRBV20-1 and TRBJ1-1, with D hard to call. Trimming left V 6 bases short and J 0 bases short, with 14 bases between. Per the germline V gene, CDR1 is DFQATT and CDR2 is SNEGSKA (reference sequence). The CDR3 runs 14 residues. The CDR3 DNA follows: TGCAGTGCCCCAATACAGAGCATGAACACTGAAGCTTTCTTT. It is translated as CSAPIQSMNTEAFF.

This clonotype was counted ten times or more. The V call is TRBV7-9, the J call TRBJ1-1, with 7 bases fitting TRBD1. V shed 4 bases, J shed 3 bases, and the junction held 8 bases outside the gene matches. The germline CDR1 and CDR2 sequences are SEHNR and FQNEAQ (reference sequence). The CDR3 consists of 15 residues. In nucleotides, the CDR3 is TGTGCCAGCAGCTCCACGGACAGGCCGGACACTGAAGCTTTCTTT. This translates into CASSSTDRPDTEAFF. The variable domain in full, with the rest retrieved from reference TRBV7-9 and TRBJ1-1, is DTGVSQNPRHKITKRGQNVTFRCDPISEHNRLYWYRQTLGQGPEFLTYFQNEAQLEKSRLLSDRFSAERPKGSFSTLEIQRTEQGDSAMYLCASSSTDRPDTEAFFGQGTRLTVV.

The rearrangement joins TRBV28 to TRBJ2-6, with TRBD2 matching over 9 bases. Germline V lookup: CDR1 MDHEN, CDR2 SYDVKM. The length of the CDR3 is 14 residues. The trim removed 10 bases at V and 3 bases at J, leaving 4 bases unmatched. CDR3 DNA sequence: TGTGCCACGCGGGGGGGCGGTGGGGCCAACGTCCTGACTTTC. Translated, it gives CATRGGGGANVLTF.

In its sample, this clonotype was seen many times. The chain is built from TRBV3-1 and TRBJ2-3; D might be TRBD1 (5 bases). V lost 1 base, J lost 5 bases, and 7 bases lay in between. There are 13 residues in the CDR3. Germline values: CDR1 LGHDT, CDR2 YNNKEL (reference sequence). The CDR3 DNA follows: TGTGCCAGCAGCCAAGGAAGGGGAGATACGCAGTATTTT. It codes for CASSQGRGDTQYF.

This clonotype came up many times. V gene TRBV5-1 combines with J gene TRBJ1-4; 9 bases are a match to TRBD1. The CDR3 runs 15 residues. J gave up 7 bases and V 4 bases, and 8 bases lay outside the gene matches. Germline values: CDR1 SGHRS, CDR2 YFSETQ. The CDR3 DNA is TGCGCCAGCAGCACCGGACAGGGGTCGGGTGAAAAACTGTTTTTT. Its protein product is CASSTGQGSGEKLFF.

The rearrangement links TRBV6-1 to TRBJ2-3, with 12 bases that match TRBD2. The length of the CDR3 is 16 residues. In germline, CDR1 is MNHNS, CDR2 SASEGT. The V segment lost 6 bases and the J segment 6 bases; nucleotides outside the gene matches: 10. The CDR3 DNA reads TGTGCCAGCAGAAGGCTAGCGGGAGGGCACTTGGATACGCAGTATTTT. Amino acid sequence: CASRRLAGGHLDTQYF.

At least ten counts were recorded for this clonotype. V is TRBV11-2 and J is TRBJ2-7, with 11 bases that match TRBD2. The CDR3 contains 16 residues. The J segment lost 1 base and the V segment lost 6 bases, leaving 8 bases of the junction unmatched. Germline V gene data show CDR1 as SGHAT and CDR2 as FQNNGV. The CDR3 sequence is CASRISGTSGSYEQYF. The CDR3 DNA follows: TGTGCCAGCAGAATTAGCGGGACTAGCGGTTCCTACGAGCAGTACTTC.

In this sample, this clonotype turned up many times. The chain couples TRBV3-1 to TRBJ1-1, with 8 bases identical to TRBD1. The CDR3 covers 16 residues. The trim removed 0 bases at V and 5 bases at J, leaving 8 bases unmatched. In germline, CDR1 is LGHDT, CDR2 YNNKEL (reference sequence). The CDR3 loop is CASSQDLQGARTEAFF. CDR3 sequence (DNA): TGTGCCAGCAGCCAAGATTTGCAGGGGGCGAGGACTGAAGCTTTCTTT.

This clonotype was found many times. The chain couples TRBV20-1 to TRBJ1-1, with D uncertain. Looked up from germline, CDR1 is DFQATT and CDR2 is SNEGSKA (reference sequence). V dropped 6 bases and J dropped 8 bases, with 13 bases sitting between them. The CDR3 extends over 11 amino acids. CDR3 nucleotide sequence: TGCAGTGCCAAGGGTTTCCGCGAAGCTTTCTTT. The encoded protein is CSAKGFREAFF.